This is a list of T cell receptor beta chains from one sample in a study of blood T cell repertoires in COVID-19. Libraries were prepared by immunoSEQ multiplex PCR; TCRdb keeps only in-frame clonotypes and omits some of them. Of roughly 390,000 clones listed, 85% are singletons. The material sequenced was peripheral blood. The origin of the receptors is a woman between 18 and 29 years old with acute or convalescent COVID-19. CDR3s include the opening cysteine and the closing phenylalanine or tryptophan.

CDR3: CASSQIGRAANTGELFF; J: TRBJ2-2; V: TRBV7-9
CDR3: CAWSVGATIYF; J: TRBJ1-3; V: TRBV30
CDR3: CASSRIGTGLGEQYF; J: TRBJ2-7; V: TRBV19
CDR3: CASMVQGATDEQFF; J: TRBJ2-1; V: TRBV2
CDR3: CASSFLSGGRADTQYF; J: TRBJ2-3; V: TRBV11-2
CDR3: CASRNKPRDTGELFF; J: TRBJ2-2; V: TRBV5-4
CDR3: CASSRRAGTSGYGYTF; J: TRBJ1-2; V: TRBV5-4
CDR3: CASSDRGYEQYF; J: TRBJ2-7; V: TRBV10-2
CDR3: CASRGERRASTGGRDTQYF; J: TRBJ2-3; V: TRBV19
CDR3: CASSPRVTTNYGYTF; J: TRBJ1-2; V: TRBV7-8
CDR3: CASSFPGESQETQYF; J: TRBJ2-5; V: TRBV5-4
CDR3: CASSSINQPQHF; J: TRBJ1-5; V: TRBV28
CDR3: CASTGQGVGELFF; J: TRBJ2-2; V: TRBV2
CDR3: CASSSGTGAQQYF; J: TRBJ2-7; V: TRBV28
CDR3: CASSYQFTSLHF; J: TRBJ1-6; V: TRBV6-2/TRBV6-3
CDR3: CASSPWASSAADTQYF; J: TRBJ2-3; V: TRBV7-3
CDR3: CASSLDRSSGNTIYF; J: TRBJ1-3; V: TRBV5-6
CDR3: CASSRDTYYNSPLHF; J: TRBJ1-6; V: TRBV27
CDR3: CASSLQVKQETQYF; J: TRBJ2-5; V: TRBV13
CDR3: CASSIGQDNSPLHF; J: TRBJ1-6; V: TRBV6-4
CDR3: CASSNGGQWSYGYTF; J: TRBJ1-2; V: TRBV21-1
CDR3: CASRGRGSNQPQHF; J: TRBJ1-5; V: TRBV28
CDR3: CASSSLSGREGEQYF; J: TRBJ2-7; V: TRBV6-5
CDR3: CASTVKENSPLHF; J: TRBJ1-6; V: TRBV6-5
CDR3: CASSVGQGQTGELFF; J: TRBJ2-2; V: TRBV9
CDR3: CASSLGPRQTYEQYF; J: TRBJ2-7; V: TRBV7-9
CDR3: CASKTGEGMNTEAFF; J: TRBJ1-1; V: TRBV5-1
CDR3: CASTTTRRGLAGVKSEQYF; J: TRBJ2-7; V: TRBV27
CDR3: CASSQGTPPGAFF; J: TRBJ1-1; V: TRBV2
CDR3: CASTRQGAYEQYF; J: TRBJ2-7; V: TRBV5-6
CDR3: CASRISGSYEQYF; J: TRBJ2-7; V: TRBV27
CDR3: CAIRRDSMNTEAFF; J: TRBJ1-1; V: TRBV6-5
CDR3: CASRGGQGGNTEAFF; J: TRBJ1-1; V: TRBV19
CDR3: CASSLGGFSNQPQHF; J: TRBJ1-5; V: TRBV5-1
CDR3: CASSLRDYPYNEQFF; J: TRBJ2-1; V: TRBV7-3
CDR3: CASMRRNEQFF; J: TRBJ2-1; V: TRBV12-3/TRBV12-4
CDR3: CASSLGQTDTQYF; J: TRBJ2-3; V: TRBV7-2
CDR3: CAIQAGTKGLYGYTF; J: TRBJ1-2; V: TRBV24-1
CDR3: CASSLGGGGNQPQHF; J: TRBJ1-5; V: TRBV7-9
CDR3: CASSLAPDRGGYTF; J: TRBJ1-2; V: TRBV7-9
CDR3: CASSKDRSHGYTF; J: TRBJ1-2; V: TRBV28
CDR3: CASSLGQGAGYGYTF; J: TRBJ1-2; V: TRBV9
CDR3: CATPGCREGTNEQFF; J: TRBJ2-1; V: TRBV6-5
CDR3: CASSRQEQETQYF; J: TRBJ2-5; V: TRBV4-2
CDR3: CASSVAGTNNEKLFF; J: TRBJ1-4; V: TRBV9
CDR3: CASSLGRGQEQYF; J: TRBJ2-7; V: TRBV5-1
CDR3: CASSQVGISGSGYQETQYF; J: TRBJ2-5; V: TRBV3-1/TRBV3-2
CDR3: CSVSGTGSSYEQYF; J: TRBJ2-7; V: TRBV29-1
CDR3: CATSKLPGSANEQFF; J: TRBJ2-1; V: TRBV24-1
CDR3: CASSPRTGGYQETQYF; J: TRBJ2-5; V: TRBV14
CDR3: CASSFAGPRWAQYF; J: TRBJ2-5; V: TRBV28
CDR3: CASSQGPTSGKNNEQFF; J: TRBJ2-1; V: TRBV3-1/TRBV3-2
CDR3: CASSLTGSPYNEQFF; J: TRBJ2-1; V: TRBV5-8
CDR3: CASSEGSKGRETQYF; J: TRBJ2-5; V: TRBV2
CDR3: CASSLGTGYSSGANVLTF; J: TRBJ2-6; V: TRBV7-9